A selection of T cell receptor beta chains follows, all from one sample in a study of identical twins. From the 5' RACE reads, TCRdb called clonotypes with MiXCR, one entry per CDR3 protein. The table lists about 460,000 distinct CDR3 sequences, 13% to 15% of them singletons, with around 0.48% in the top ten. The same sample was also studied in work on yellow fever vaccine responses in identical twins.

Sequences were obtained from CD4+ T cells sorted from blood. The receptor source for this set is a woman aged 18-29 years in good health. The CDR3 runs from the conserved cysteine through the conserved F or W. A D gene is named only where the DNA matches it firmly. Clone size appears in some rows only: once, few, many, or a class for an expanded clone.

v_call	j_call	d_call	clone_size	cdr3_aa	cdr3_nt
TRBV5-5	TRBJ2-1	.	few	CASSAQLDSYNEQFF	TGTGCCAGCAGCGCGCAATTGGACTCCTACAATGAGCAGTTCTTC
TRBV29-1	TRBJ2-7	.	few	CSVVGGAGNEQYF	TGCAGCGTTGTAGGGGGCGCGGGGAACGAGCAGTACTTC
TRBV29-1	TRBJ2-7	.	.	CSVRGTLRYEQYF	TGCAGCGTAAGGGGGACACTTCGATACGAGCAGTACTTC
TRBV9	TRBJ1-6	.	few	CASSVGAARSPLHF	TGTGCCAGCAGCGTAGGGGCTGCGCGGTCACCCCTCCACTTT
TRBV20-1	TRBJ2-7	.	few	CSAPFGYEQYF	TGCAGTGCCCCCTTTGGCTACGAGCAGTACTTC
TRBV10-2	TRBJ2-4	.	few	CASRAEGGNIQYF	TGCGCCAGCAGGGCAGAGGGTGGAAACATTCAGTACTTC
TRBV12-3/TRBV12-4	TRBJ2-3	.	.	CASTLGSLRPTDTQYF	TGTGCCAGCACCCTCGGTTCATTGAGGCCCACAGATACGCAGTATTTT
TRBV5-6	TRBJ2-7	.	.	CASSLIYRLDSFNYEQYF	TGTGCCAGCAGCTTGATATACAGGCTCGACTCATTTAACTACGAGCAGTACTTC
TRBV7-2	TRBJ2-1	TRBD2	few	CASSGRAELQFF	TGTGCCAGTAGCGGGAGGGCCGAGTTGCAGTTCTTC
TRBV20-1	TRBJ1-1	.	.	CSASRVDTEAFF	TGCAGTGCTTCACGAGTCGACACTGAAGCTTTCTTT
TRBV19	TRBJ2-1	TRBD2	.	CASSIVSGRANEQFF	TGTGCCAGTAGTATAGTTAGCGGGAGGGCCAATGAGCAGTTCTTC
TRBV3-1	TRBJ2-7	TRBD1	few	CASSYRDRGFYEQYF	TGTGCCAGCAGCTACCGGGACAGGGGGTTCTACGAGCAGTACTTC
TRBV20-1	TRBJ1-3	.	few	CSAREGGNTIYF	TGCAGTGCTAGAGAAGGGGGAAACACCATATATTTT
TRBV29-1	TRBJ2-1	.	.	CCVEGGVNEQFF	TGCTGCGTTGAGGGGGGGGTCAATGAGCAGTTCTTC
TRBV2	TRBJ2-3	.	many	CASRLGWGTDTQYF	TGTGCCAGCAGGTTGGGGTGGGGCACAGATACGCAGTATTTT
TRBV12-3/TRBV12-4	TRBJ1-2	TRBD1	few	CASSFTGTANYGYTF	TGTGCCAGCAGTTTTACCGGGACAGCGAACTATGGCTACACCTTC
TRBV6-1	TRBJ1-6	.	few	CASSLQGGIGGSPLHF	TGTGCCAGCAGCCTCCAGGGCGGAATTGGGGGTTCACCCCTCCACTTT
TRBV27	TRBJ2-1	.	few	CASRTRSGGDEQFF	TGTGCCAGCAGGACTAGATCCGGGGGCGATGAGCAGTTCTTC
TRBV29-1	TRBJ2-3	.	.	CSVAGTSDTQYF	TGCAGCGTTGCGGGAACATCAGATACGCAGTATTTT
TRBV7-8	TRBJ2-7	.	few	CASSLAAWYPGEQYF	TGTGCCAGCAGCTTAGCGGCGTGGTACCCGGGCGAGCAGTACTTC
TRBV6-2/TRBV6-3	TRBJ2-1	.	.	CASSGNRLGEQFF	TGTGCCAGCAGTGGCAACCGACTCGGTGAGCAGTTCTTC
TRBV7-8	TRBJ1-1	.	.	CASSFELNTEAFF	TGTGCCAGCAGCTTCGAGCTGAACACTGAAGCTTTCTTT
TRBV4-3	TRBJ2-7	.	few	CASSQDWITSYEQYF	TGCGCCAGCAGCCAAGACTGGATAACATCCTACGAGCAGTACTTC
TRBV7-6	TRBJ2-7	.	.	CASSLTLSYERYF	TGTGCCAGCAGCTTAACGCTCTCCTACGAGCGGTACTTC
TRBV25-1	TRBJ2-7	.	few	CASSVGVSYEQYF	TGTGCCAGCAGTGTAGGGGTCTCCTACGAGCAGTACTTC
TRBV6-2/TRBV6-3	TRBJ2-5	.	few	CASKGGNPETQYF	TGTGCCAGCAAGGGCGGAAACCCAGAGACCCAGTACTTC
TRBV6-5	TRBJ2-7	.	.	CASSYSKTAPYEQYF	TGTGCCAGCAGTTACTCGAAAACAGCCCCCTACGAGCAGTACTTC
TRBV2	TRBJ2-2	TRBD2	.	CASVVLAGAGELFF	TGTGCCAGCGTCGTGCTAGCGGGCGCCGGGGAGCTGTTTTTT